The clone carrying this TCR beta chain showed up just a few times. The source of the sample is a study of blood T cell repertoires in COVID-19. The CDR3 is 18 residues long. Unmatched junction bases numbered 10, after V lost 0 bases and J lost 5 bases. Germline V gene lookup returns CDR1 SGHVS and CDR2 FQNEAQ. Sequencing was performed with immunoSEQ multiplex PCR; in TCRdb, only in-frame clones are kept and a portion is missing. The sample records about 210,000 clones, 86% being singletons. The chain combines TRBV7-8 with TRBJ2-7; 13 nucleotides match TRBD2. Material for sequencing was PBMCs or T cells enriched from blood (not recorded which). The clonotype comes from a woman between 40 and 50 years old in a cohort exposed to, infected with or recovered from COVID-19 (not recorded which). CDR3 DNA: TGTGCCAGCAGCTTAGCGCCACTAGCGGGGGGGCCTGACCACGAGCAGTACTTC. It encodes CASSLAPLAGGPDHEQYF.